This T cell receptor beta chain was documented in a study of cytomegalovirus exposure and HLA in healthy donors (dated by TCRdb to the late 2010s). About the study as a whole: An earlier analysis of approximately 550 of the donors reported roughly 270 Gb of sequence data and some 120 million unique TCR beta sequences from about 200 million T cells. Roughly 300 gigabases of sequencing data and approximately 92 million unique TCR sequences made up an early release that covered nearly 650 HLA-typed donors. Donor age, sex, ethnicity and CMV serostatus were compiled alongside the repertoire data. Both class I and class II loci were covered by HLA typing, at four-digit resolution. Besides the first cohort of around 700 subjects, a separate validation cohort made up of 95 to 150 different subjects was used. The T cell repertoires of some 670 subjects were profiled by immunosequencing and related to cytomegalovirus serostatus. Of the roughly 410 genotyped donors, 80% to 90% were placed in the genetic ancestry cluster associated with self-reported Caucasian donors. To study patterns of TCR occurrence, a later analysis re-analyzed previously published TCR beta repertoires from 666 donors and added high-resolution HLA genotyping. On average, over 200,000 unique TCR beta nucleotide sequences were sequenced per donor among some 420 genotyped donors of the cohort, with roughly 18% of those sequences being non-productive. Several DR-DQ haplotypes were handled as single units for association and clustering because linkage in the cohort was strong. A later genetic analysis took genome-wide SNP genotypes for about three fifths of the 666 donors and used that subset as a discovery cohort. In an earlier analysis of 587 of the donors, high-throughput TCR beta sequencing was used to judge whether each TCR beta V gene segment behaved as functional or pseudogenic. The number of donors typed differed by locus, with roughly 629-640 for A, B, C, DRB1 and DQB1, roughly 550 for DQA1, some 570 for DPA1, and some 450 for DPB1. To predict cytomegalovirus infection status, the study brought together high-throughput TCR immunosequencing, statistical association of individual TCRs with disease status, and machine learning. Rather than using new phenotypic data, the later analysis identified candidate immune exposures from TCR beta sequences and from how often those sequences occurred across donors. The aim of the study was to test whether cataloging public T cell receptors could identify signatures of past pathogen exposure. Every repertoire in the discovery cohort had been generated on one and the same sequencing platform.

Library creation used the immunoSEQ multiplex PCR assay. For the multiplex PCR, a mixture combining 60 forward primers for TCR Vbeta segments and 13 reverse primers for TCR Jbeta segments was used. The CDR3 region of rearranged TCR beta genes was amplified from genomic DNA by a multiplex PCR assay. The amplified TCR beta libraries were sequenced on the Illumina HiSeq System as 87-base-pair reads. From the authors' description of their analysis: In a later analysis, 77 million or so unique TCR beta chains were counted across the 500 to 700 repertoires, and some 10 million of these chains were shared by at least two donors. A nearest-neighbor algorithm error-corrected the raw reads and collapsed the reads into unique sequences, merging closely related sequences to remove PCR and sequencing errors. To assign V, D and J gene segments, CDR3 sequences were aligned to IMGT reference sequences. For a sequence to be retained, at least a six-nucleotide match to both a V gene segment and a J gene segment was required. Rearrangements were called productive when the CDR3 lacked stop codons and stayed in frame with V and J; all others were non-productive. CDR3 was defined according to IMGT convention as the region running from the second conserved V-encoded cysteine to the conserved J-encoded phenylalanine. In an earlier analysis of roughly 610 of the donors, sequences lacking an unambiguous match to a single V gene segment were excluded. An earlier analysis of over 450 of the donors classified V segments as functional when productive rearrangements were above 56.7% and as segregating when the standard deviation between donors was above 5%. A statistical classification framework was developed to diagnose cytomegalovirus status using the catalog of TCR beta chain sequences. A later analysis assigned V and J genes by comparing TCR nucleotide sequences with IMGT/GENE-DB human TR gene sequences. In a later analysis, CDR3 sequences and most-parsimonious VDJ recombination scenarios were assigned using the TCRdist pipeline. A later analysis defined each TCR beta chain by its CDR3 amino acid sequence plus V-gene family, and excluded reads lacking a unique V-gene family. In a later analysis, around 600 highly shared, low-generation-probability nucleotide sequences were removed to address suspected cross-contamination and a sequencing artifact. In a later analysis, a clonal expansion index for each public chain was calculated from normalized within-repertoire ranks of inferred template counts. A later analysis computed generation probabilities with a VDJ recombination model fitted to out-of-frame rearrangements, and checked the results against IGoR. A later analysis scored TCR-TCR, TCR-HLA and TCR-CMV co-occurrence with hypergeometric tests, applying a repertoire-size bias correction to TCR pairs. False discovery rates were estimated in a later analysis by permuting HLA or CMV assignments 20 times. A later analysis grouped co-occurring TCRs with DBSCAN, adding TCRdist sequence similarity when clustering within HLA-allele-positive subsets. Repertoires with fewer than 30,000 or more than 120,000 public chains, plus five repertoires with anomalous nucleotide sharing, were excluded from co-occurrence clustering. Sourced from immuneACCESS, this table was stored by TCRdb with only in-frame sequences that have V and J called. A share of the clones is absent; for the studies checked, an unresolved V gene accounts for under half, and the remainder has no known explanation. The V and J calls and clone size were taken over from that table, and D and trimming were inferred from the DNA. The sample table shows around 65,000 clones, and around 73% are seen once. 3% of the sample lies in the top ten.

The cohort consisted of fewer than 700 healthy bone marrow donors. Cohort members were all nominally healthy when sampled, although unrecorded immune exposures were likely present. The donor was CMV seropositive and belonged to the group of 250 to 300 seropositive cohort members. A peripheral blood sample was collected from each donor, and TCR beta sequencing was performed on peripheral blood mononuclear cells. Genomic DNA was extracted from the blood cell samples with the Qiagen DNeasy Blood Extraction Kit. Study-level results and caveats: In a later genetic analysis, a missense DCLRE1C variant was associated with V-gene and J-gene trimming of TCR beta chains, and the association was replicated in an independent cohort. In the study, approximately 150 TCR beta chains were listed as associated with cytomegalovirus. Presence/absence analyses assumed roughly uniform sequencing depth across donors, an assumption that may not hold. Three of the identified cytomegalovirus-associated TCR beta chains were confirmed in vitro to be specific for cytomegalovirus antigens. The cohort was sequenced for TCR beta chains only, and without alpha or paired-chain data the features that could be detected were limited. In an earlier analysis of fewer than 750 of the donors, most TCR beta V segments were observed in productive rearrangements about 87% or about 30% of the time, broadly matching IMGT annotations. In a later analysis, HLA-associated TCR beta chains showed more clonal expansion and lower generation probabilities than non-associated chains that were equally common. In a later analysis, the rate of TCR association differed among HLA loci, with DRB1 alleles having the most associated TCRs and HLA-C alleles having the fewest. The sequencing pipeline was judged likely to have produced a cluster of highly shared sequence variants as a technical artifact. At a false discovery rate of 0.05, a later analysis linked roughly 17,000 TCR beta sequences to specific HLA alleles. Most TCR sequences were seen in very few donors, while some public TCRs were found in many individuals. According to the authors, the approach could potentially be generalized to other disease states and immunological phenotypes. Cytomegalovirus status was reported to be diagnosed by the classifier with high specificity and sensitivity in both the original and validation cohorts. Most CMV-associated TCR beta chains appeared to be HLA-restricted in a later analysis, and the HLA associations seemed to be driven largely by CMV exposure. When HLA alleles, especially DR and DQ, strongly co-occurred, TCR associations were difficult to assign to individual alleles. Because counts were too low, seventeen rarely observed V segments, including chromosome 9 orphons, were excluded from the earlier analysis of 587 of the donors. In a later analysis, several top co-occurrence clusters were reported to appear linked to parvovirus B19, influenza, CMV and Epstein-Barr virus. Linkage disequilibrium might explain the correlated functional status among segregating V segments, but an unknown experimental factor could not be excluded. Because some donors lacked HLA typing at each locus, the association tests relied only on the typed subset. A further reported finding was that TCR beta sequences accurately predicted the HLA-A and HLA-B alleles for most subjects in the first cohort. In a later genetic analysis, fewer N-insertions in productive TCRs were reported among donors in an Asian-associated ancestry cluster than the roughly 700-donor mean. The only immune exposure information available for the cohort was CMV serostatus. The 87-base-pair reads could not distinguish some IMGT-functional V segments, including TRBV6-2 and TRBV6-3, so those segments were excluded.

This clone was recorded a few times. Its antigen has not been determined. An end of the junction differs from the germline gene, which may be a read error. CDR1 and CDR2 are read off the germline V gene (reference sequence) as MNHEY and SMNVEV. The CDR3 goes from the cysteine to the phenylalanine over 13 residues. Of all the DNA, just the CDR3 is kept, 39 bases in frame from base 1. The TCR sequence derives from a girl aged 10 to 17 in good health and CMV-seropositive. Sequencing was carried out using PBMCs. The chain couples TRBV27 to TRBJ1-1, with the D gene uncertain. The CDR3 sequence is CASSLSTWSEAFF. The nucleotides read TGTGCCAGCAGCTTATCCACTTGGTCTGAAGCTTTCTTT.